The sequence of this TCR beta chain was determined in a study of preoperative IRX-2 immunotherapy in early breast cancer. Treatment in this sample: preoperative locoregional IRX-2 cytokine immunotherapy. This phase Ib study tested locoregional IRX-2 cytokine immunotherapy given before surgery. The repertoire was sequenced with immunoSEQ multiplex PCR; TCRdb's copy has only in-frame clones and lacks some. Of tens of thousands of clones detected, roughly 86% appear once; the ten largest clones hold 1.6%. This CDR3 is 16 amino acids long. The chain carries TRBV1 and TRBJ1-2; TRBD1 is taken as the D call from the table, unchecked against the DNA. TRBV1 is deemed a pseudogene. The input for sequencing was tumor tissue, taken after IRX-2 immunotherapy. This receptor was taken from a human donor with breast cancer. CDR3: CASSQETTGVGYGYTF. The CDR3 DNA follows: TGCGCCAGCAGCCAGGAAACTACAGGGGTCGGCTATGGCTACACCTTC.